One and the same sample provided the 28 T cell receptor beta chains below, sequenced in a study of blood T cell repertoires in COVID-19. Sequenced by immunoSEQ multiplex PCR; TCRdb stores in-frame clones only, minus some. This sample carries hundreds of thousands of clones, around 90% of them seen once, and the ten largest clones take 6% to 7%. Sequenced material: PBMCs or T cells enriched from blood (not recorded which). The source is a woman aged 40 to 50 who had recovered from COVID-19.

This chain connects TRBV7-9 to TRBJ2-7; a weak D match, TRBD1 (6 bases). The CDR3 loop spans 16 amino acids. Per germline, CDR1 SEHNR and CDR2 FQNEAQ (reference sequence). V dropped 7 bases and J dropped 0 bases, with 19 bases sitting between them. CDR3 nucleotide sequence: TGTGCCAGCACCCCAGGGGTGACCCTGAGCTCCTACGAGCAGTACTTC. Translating gives CASTPGVTLSSYEQYF.

V usage is TRBV4-1 and J usage is TRBJ2-5; perhaps TRBD2 as D (5 bases). Germline-derived CDR1 and CDR2 are MGHRA and YSYEKL. The CDR3 runs to 15 residues. V was trimmed by 3 bases and J by 4 bases, leaving 15 bases between them. The CDR3 nucleotides are TGCGCCAGCAGCCACGGACCGGCGGGCGGAGAGACCCAGTACTTC. As protein: CASSHGPAGGETQYF.

The rearrangement links TRBV28 to TRBJ1-5, with 7 positions matching TRBD1. Trimming cost V 6 bases and J 5 bases; bases outside gene matches: 10. Germline CDR1 and CDR2: MDHEN and SYDVKM. This CDR3 is 15 amino acids long. In DNA form, the CDR3 reads TGTGCCAGCAGAACTGACAGGGCCCCCCATCAGCCCCAGCATTTT. Protein: CASRTDRAPHQPQHF.

V is TRBV4-3 and J is TRBJ2-2; TRBD2 matches at 7 bases. Trimming at V came to 0 bases and at J to 6 bases, leaving 7 bases not matched to a gene. The CDR3 loop spans 16 amino acids. Per the germline V gene, CDR1 is LGHNA and CDR2 is YSLEER. The CDR3 bases are TGCGCCAGCAGCCAAGAGGCGGGAGCTTCGGCCGGGGAGCTGTTTTTT. It specifies CASSQEAGASAGELFF.

The chain has TRBV4-3 and TRBJ2-1; D unresolved. Deletions cut 0 bases from V and 8 bases from J, with 8 bases between. Germline V CDR1 and CDR2: LGHNA, YSLEER. The CDR3 runs to 13 residues. The CDR3 protein is CASSQETAHEQFF. In DNA, the CDR3 is TGCGCCAGCAGCCAAGAAACAGCCCATGAGCAGTTCTTC.

J is TRBJ2-3 and V is TRBV28; weak D call: TRBD1 (5 bases). Germline V gene sequence: CDR1 MDHEN, CDR2 SYDVKM. The CDR3 runs 16 residues. The V end lost 6 bases, the J end lost 2 bases, and 18 bases lay between the germline ends. The CDR3 region is CASSYSPEQVTDTQYF. The CDR3 DNA is TGTGCCAGCAGCTATTCCCCCGAACAGGTCACAGATACGCAGTATTTT.

This clone was seen only a few times. The chain uses TRBV7-2 and TRBJ1-2; D is ambiguous. CDR1 is SGHTA, CDR2 FQGNSA, per germline. The CDR3 spans 14 residues. Trimming pared 3 bases from V and 2 bases from J, leaving 10 bases between. CDR3 loop: CASSLRDGNYGYTF. The CDR3 DNA sequence: TGTGCCAGCAGCTTGAGGGATGGGAACTATGGCTACACCTTC.

The rearrangement joins TRBV7-2 to TRBJ2-7; no definite D call. V lost 5 bases, J lost 0 bases, and 11 bases lay in between. Germline V CDR1 and CDR2: SGHTA, FQGNSA. The CDR3 sequence is 14 residues long. The CDR3 region has the DNA TGTGCCAGCAGCCTGACATTAAACTCCTACGAGCAGTACTTC. Protein product: CASSLTLNSYEQYF.

The chain uses TRBV7-9 and TRBJ2-7, with D possibly being TRBD2 (5 bases). CDR1 is SEHNR, CDR2 FQNEAQ, per germline (reference sequence). The CDR3 length is 16 residues. Trimming cost V 6 bases and J 0 bases, with 18 bases left between them. CDR3 sequence reads: CASRRTGSGSSYEQYF. CDR3 in DNA: TGTGCCAGCAGGCGAACGGGATCGGGGAGCTCCTACGAGCAGTACTTC.

J is TRBJ1-4 and V is TRBV27; D gene ambiguous. Germline-derived CDR1 and CDR2 are MNHEY and SMNVEV (reference sequence). The CDR3 consists of 14 residues. Between the trimmed V and J ends, which lost 6 bases and 0 bases, there was a span of 8 bases. The CDR3 DNA reads TGTGCCAGCAGCCCAGAATCAACTAATGAAAAACTGTTTTTT. The encoded protein is CASSPESTNEKLFF.

This chain uses TRBV28 with TRBJ1-5, with D unclear. The CDR3 consists of 18 residues. CDR1 is MDHEN and CDR2 is SYDVKM in the germline V gene. The V gene lost 3 bases and the J gene lost 3 bases, with 21 bases spanning the gap. In DNA form, the CDR3 reads TGTGCCAGCAGTTTTCGCGGGGAGTACTCCATGGTCAATCAGCCCCAGCATTTT. It yields the protein CASSFRGEYSMVNQPQHF.

The rearrangement uses TRBV18 and TRBJ1-1; D unresolved. Trimming stripped 4 bases from V and 1 base from J, with 7 bases between. Germline-derived CDR1 and CDR2 are KGHSH and LQKENI. The CDR3 covers 13 residues. CDR3 amino acids: CASSLDQNTEAFF. CDR3 DNA sequence: TGTGCCAGCTCACTAGATCAGAACACTGAAGCTTTCTTT.

This clone was observed a single time. The chain recombines TRBV27 with TRBJ2-5; a weak D match, TRBD2 (6 bases). The ends were cut back, 5 bases at V and 1 base at J, with 20 bases in the middle. Germline values: CDR1 MNHEY, CDR2 SMNVEV (reference sequence). CDR3 length equals 17 residues. The CDR3: CASSPLRGGNPQETQYF. The CDR3 region has the DNA TGTGCCAGCAGTCCCCTCCGGGGAGGCAACCCCCAAGAGACCCAGTACTTC.

The rearrangement uses TRBV28 and TRBJ1-6; 9 bases align to TRBD1. From germline, CDR1 is MDHEN and CDR2 SYDVKM. The CDR3 has 16 residues. V dropped 8 bases and J dropped 7; count of bases not matched to a gene: 12. The CDR3 coding sequence is TGTGCCAGCCGGGACCGGGACAGGGCGCTGAATTCACCCCTCCACTTT. It encodes CASRDRDRALNSPLHF. Full variable domain (outside the CDR3, taken from reference TRBV28 and TRBJ1-6): DVKVTQSSRYLVKRTGEKVFLECVQDMDHENMFWYRQDPGLGLRLIYFSYDVKMKEKGDIPEGYSVSREKKERFSLILESASTNQTSMYLCASRDRDRALNSPLHFGNGTRLTVT.

V and J are TRBV7-2 and TRBJ2-7; D is possibly TRBD1 (6 bases). From germline, CDR1 is SGHTA and CDR2 FQGNSA. The CDR3 runs 14 residues. Trimming took 4 bases from V and 3 from J, leaving 13 bases between them. The CDR3 spells CASSSGVRVYEQYF. The DNA for the CDR3 is TGTGCCAGCAGCTCAGGGGTCAGGGTCTACGAGCAGTACTTC.

This sequence joins TRBV5-1 and TRBJ1-4; a weak D match, TRBD1 (6 bases). Trimming shortened V by 4 bases and J by 0 bases, and 10 bases separated the two germline ends. Per the germline V gene, CDR1 is SGHRS and CDR2 is YFSETQ. The CDR3 totals 15 residues. Written as DNA, the CDR3 is TGCGCCAGCAGCGTTAACAGGGCAACTAATGAAAAACTGTTTTTT. Its protein is CASSVNRATNEKLFF.

The J gene is TRBJ2-6, the V gene TRBV5-8, with a weak D call TRBD2 (6 bases). Trimming stripped 2 bases from V and 0 bases from J, with 12 bases between. The CDR3 sequence is 17 residues long. In germline, CDR1 is SGHTS, CDR2 YDEGEE. CDR3 nucleotide sequence: TGTGCCAGCAGCTTACGGGGGACCACCTCTGGGGCCAACGTCCTGACTTTC. Translated, it gives CASSLRGTTSGANVLTF.

This clone has a single count. The rearrangement links TRBV7-9 to TRBJ2-5, with D possibly TRBD2 on 5 matching bases. CDR3 size: 11 residues. The germline V and J ends were trimmed by 5 bases and 9 bases, with 10 bases remaining between them. Germline V gene data show CDR1 as SEHNR and CDR2 as FQNEAQ (reference sequence). The CDR3 is CASSPAAAQYF. The DNA of the CDR3 is TGTGCCAGCAGCCCCGCAGCGGCCCAGTACTTC. Supplemented by reference TRBV7-9 and TRBJ2-5, the full variable domain reads DTGVSQNPRHKITKRGQNVTFRCDPISEHNRLYWYRQTLGQGPEFLTYFQNEAQLEKSRLLSDRFSAERPKGSFSTLEIQRTEQGDSAMYLCASSPAAAQYFGPGTRLLVL.

The chain combines TRBV10-3 with TRBJ2-1; 7 nucleotides align to TRBD1. Trimming cost V 8 bases and J 6 bases; bases outside gene matches: 13. Looked up from germline, CDR1 is ENHRY and CDR2 is SYGVKD. This CDR3 is 15 amino acids long. The CDR3 region is CAIGTASLPFNEQFF. The CDR3 coding sequence is TGTGCCATCGGGACAGCCTCTCTCCCGTTCAATGAGCAGTTCTTC.

The chain combines TRBV20-1 with TRBJ2-7, with 7 bases lining up with TRBD2. V shed 3 bases, J shed 1 base, and the junction held 3 bases outside the gene matches. Per germline, CDR1 DFQATT and CDR2 SNEGSKA (reference sequence). The CDR3 extends over 13 amino acids. The chain's CDR3 is CSASTSASYEQYF. In DNA, the CDR3 is TGCAGTGCTAGTACTAGCGCTTCCTACGAGCAGTACTTC.

The chain couples TRBV19 to TRBJ2-2; 10 bases match TRBD1. Per the germline V gene, CDR1 is LNHDA and CDR2 is SQIVND (reference sequence). The CDR3 has 16 amino acids. The V gene end was trimmed by 10 bases and the J gene end by 2 bases; junction bases not matched to a gene: 10. The CDR3 region is CATLTGGGGNTGELFF. In DNA form, the CDR3 reads TGTGCCACCCTGACAGGGGGCGGGGGTAACACCGGGGAGCTGTTTTTT.

The CDR3 protein is CASSLQGNGYTF. The CDR3 DNA reads TGTGCCAGCAGCTTACAGGGGAATGGCTACACCTTC. The V and J genes are TRBV7-9 and TRBJ1-2, with a tentative D call TRBD1 (6 bases). The CDR3 totals 12 residues. Trimming removed 2 bases at V and 6 bases at J, with 7 bases between. From germline, CDR1 is SEHNR and CDR2 FQNEAQ (reference sequence).

The V and J genes are TRBV5-1 and TRBJ2-1; D is uncertain. Trimming cost V 7 bases and J 0 bases, with 14 bases left between them. The CDR3 runs 15 residues. Per germline, CDR1 SGHRS and CDR2 YFSETQ. CDR3 protein: CASEASLISYNEQFF. The CDR3 DNA reads as TGCGCCAGCGAAGCTAGTCTTATCTCCTACAATGAGCAGTTCTTC.

The chain uses TRBV28 and TRBJ2-7, with 10 bases that match TRBD1. CDR1 MDHEN and CDR2 SYDVKM come from the germline V gene. This CDR3 is built from 14 residues. J lost 10 bases, V lost 5 bases, and 11 bases had no gene match. The chain's CDR3 is CASSTKRTGGEQYF. The CDR3 DNA is TGTGCCAGCAGTACAAAAAGGACAGGGGGAGAACAGTACTTC.

The chain couples TRBV4-3 to TRBJ1-5; D is unresolved. CDR1 and CDR2 (germline): LGHNA, YSLEER. Trimming removed 2 bases at V and 6 bases at J, with 8 bases between. This CDR3 is 13 amino acids long. The CDR3 DNA reads as TGCGCCAGCAGCCAACAGGAGGGTCAGCCCCAGCATTTT. As protein: CASSQQEGQPQHF.

The rearrangement uses TRBV28 and TRBJ2-7; D is possibly TRBD2 (7 bases). Between the trimmed V and J ends, which lost 10 bases and 0 bases, there was a span of 19 bases. This CDR3 has 15 residues. Germline CDR1 reads MDHEN; CDR2 reads SYDVKM. The CDR3 reads CATTKQGGSSYEQYF. DNA for the CDR3: TGTGCCACCACCAAACAGGGCGGGAGCTCCTACGAGCAGTACTTC.

Only a few counts were recorded for this clone. The V and J genes are TRBV29-1 and TRBJ2-7; tentative D call: TRBD2 (5 bases). There are 13 residues in the CDR3. The germline V and J ends were trimmed by 7 bases and 6 bases, with 19 bases remaining between them. Germline V gene data show CDR1 as SQVTM and CDR2 as ANQGSEA. CDR3: CSALRTSFGEQYF. The DNA for the CDR3 is TGCAGCGCCCTACGGACTTCTTTCGGCGAGCAGTACTTC.

This chain connects TRBV7-9 to TRBJ2-3; 9 bases align to TRBD2. The CDR3 is 18 residues long. The ends lost 5 bases at V and 2 bases at J; junction bases unmatched: 14. From germline, CDR1 is SEHNR and CDR2 FQNEAQ (reference sequence). CDR3 nucleotides: TGTGCCAGCAGCCTCCCGGGGATTGGCGGGAGGGCCACAGATACGCAGTATTTT. Its protein is CASSLPGIGGRATDTQYF. The whole variable domain, filled in from reference TRBV7-9 and TRBJ2-3, reads DTGVSQNPRHKITKRGQNVTFRCDPISEHNRLYWYRQTLGQGPEFLTYFQNEAQLEKSRLLSDRFSAERPKGSFSTLEIQRTEQGDSAMYLCASSLPGIGGRATDTQYFGPGTRLTVL.